Below are 2 T cell receptor beta chains sequenced from a single sample in a study of cytomegalovirus exposure and HLA in healthy donors. The primer mix had 60 Vbeta and 13 Jbeta primers. TCRdb's table, derived via immunoSEQ multiplex PCR, lists solely in-frame clones and lacks some. The sample carries about 98,000 clones, approximately 79% recorded once. Sequenced input: PBMCs. The source is a male donor in good health and CMV-seronegative.

The chain joins TRBV5-8 to TRBJ2-6; D is unresolved. CDR1 and CDR2 from the germline V gene are SGHTS and YDEGEE. The V gene lost 4 bases and the J gene lost 2 bases, with 13 bases spanning the gap. This CDR3 has 16 residues. The CDR3 spells CASSPPRNPGANVLTF. In DNA form, the CDR3 reads TGTGCCAGCAGCCCTCCGCGTAACCCTGGGGCCAACGTCCTGACTTTC.

The chain is built from TRBV7-3 and TRBJ2-7; D might be TRBD2 (5 bases). The germline CDR1 and CDR2 sequences are SGHTA and FQGTGA. The length of the CDR3 is 15 residues. The V end lost 2 bases, the J end lost 2 bases, and 13 bases lay between the germline ends. The CDR3 reads CASSLDASSPYEQYF. The CDR3 DNA follows: TGTGCCAGCAGCTTAGACGCTAGCAGCCCCTACGAGCAGTACTTC.